Each of the 31 T cell receptor beta chains below was sequenced from the same sample in a study of T cell responses to AZD1222 COVID-19 vaccine (dated by TCRdb to the early 2020s). In light of the paper, this sample's time point label describes: baseline before first vaccination. The library relied on the immunoSEQ multiplex PCR assay. TCRdb carries this immuneACCESS record with in-frame sequences only. Its versions omit some clonotypes, under half of them owing to an unresolved V gene in the studies checked, with the rest unexplained. Within this sample are about 130,000 clones, with 70% to 90% of them counted one time only. Approximately 20% of the sample belongs to the ten largest clones. Source: peripheral blood, taken on day 0 of AZD1222 vaccination. These receptor sequences come from an adult in good health.

The chain couples TRBV7-8 to TRBJ1-2; D might be TRBD1 (5 bases). This CDR3 comprises 16 residues. From germline, CDR1 is SGHVS and CDR2 FQNEAQ. V was cut by 4 bases and J by 4 bases, with 19 bases left in between. CDR3 residues: CASSYSSGTGVYGYTF. The CDR3 DNA sequence: TGTGCCAGCAGCTACTCTTCCGGGACGGGAGTCTATGGCTACACCTTC. Together with reference TRBV7-8 and TRBJ1-2, the CDR3 gives the full variable domain: GAGVSQSPRYKVAKRGQDVALRCDPISGHVSLFWYQQALGQGPEFLTYFQNEAQLDKSGLPSDRFFAERPEGSVSTLKIQRTQQEDSAVYLCASSYSSGTGVYGYTFGSGTRLTVV.

The J gene is TRBJ1-2, the V gene TRBV12-3 or TRBV12-4; D remains ambiguous. V shed 3 bases and J shed 7 bases, with 12 bases lying between them. The CDR3 is made up of 13 amino acids. This chain's CDR3 is CASSLAGRAGYTF. The CDR3 bases are TGTGCCAGCAGTTTGGCCGGCCGCGCTGGCTACACCTTC.

This sequence joins TRBV6-2 or TRBV6-3 and TRBJ1-5, with TRBD1 identical over 9 bases. The CDR3 length is 13 residues. Germline V gene sequence: CDR1 MNHEY, CDR2 SVGEGT. Trimming cost V 5 bases and J 6 bases; bases outside gene matches: 2. CDR3 DNA sequence: TGTGCCAGCAGTGGACAGGGGTTTCAGCCCCAGCATTTT. It codes for CASSGQGFQPQHF.

This rearrangement joins TRBV6-2 or TRBV6-3 to TRBJ1-5, with TRBD1 matching 12 bases. Germline V gene lookup returns CDR1 MNHEY and CDR2 SVGEGT. J was trimmed by 6 bases and V by 6 bases; bases with no gene match: 6. The CDR3 sequence is 15 residues long. The CDR3 loop is CASSVGTGGLQPQHF. In DNA, the CDR3 is TGTGCCAGCAGCGTCGGGACAGGGGGCCTTCAGCCCCAGCATTTT.

The J gene is TRBJ1-4, the V gene TRBV28; 8 bases map to TRBD1. J lost 5 bases, V lost 6 bases, and 2 bases had no gene match. The CDR3 consists of 13 residues. Germline assignment: CDR1 MDHEN and CDR2 SYDVKM. CDR3 protein: CASRDRANEKLFF. As DNA, the CDR3 is TGTGCCAGCAGGGACAGGGCAAATGAAAAACTGTTTTTT.

The V call is TRBV5-4, the J call TRBJ2-3, with D possibly matching TRBD2 (7 bases). V gave up 0 bases and J gave up 5 bases, with 13 bases separating them. CDR1 and CDR2 from the germline V gene are SGHNT and YYREEE (reference sequence). The CDR3 length is 15 residues. The CDR3 DNA is TGTGCCAGCAGCTTGGAGAGGGAGGGGGGAGATACGCAGTATTTT. Translation: CASSLEREGGDTQYF.

V and J are TRBV7-2 and TRBJ1-2, with D tentatively TRBD1 (6 bases). The CDR3 consists of 14 residues. The V end was cut by 5 bases, the J end by 4 bases, with 14 bases between. Germline lookup yields CDR1 SGHTA and CDR2 FQGNSA. The CDR3 reads CASSPQTGPYGYTF. In DNA form, the CDR3 reads TGTGCCAGCAGCCCCCAGACAGGCCCCTATGGCTACACCTTC. The full variable domain, with the rest looked up from reference TRBV7-2 and TRBJ1-2, is GAGVSQSPSNKVTEKGKDVELRCDPISGHTALYWYRQSLGQGLEFLIYFQGNSAPDKSGLPSDRFSAERTGGSVSTLTIQRTQQEDSAVYLCASSPQTGPYGYTFGSGTRLTVV.

The chain combines TRBV6-4 with TRBJ1-2; D possibly corresponds to TRBD1 (5 bases). Germline V gene lookup returns CDR1 MRHNA and CDR2 SNTAGT. This CDR3 region has 15 residues. V lost 0 bases to trimming and J lost 8 bases, with 16 bases between them. CDR3 region: CASSDSSWGDGGYTF. The CDR3 region has the DNA TGTGCCAGCAGTGACTCGTCGTGGGGCGATGGAGGCTACACCTTC.

The chain has TRBV6-1 and TRBJ1-6, with a weak D call TRBD1 (5 bases). V gave up 2 bases and J gave up 7 bases, with 15 bases separating them. Germline V gene data show CDR1 as MNHNS and CDR2 as SASEGT. This CDR3 comprises 16 residues. The CDR3 loop reads CASSERDGLWNSPLHF. The CDR3 DNA follows: TGTGCCAGCAGTGAACGGGACGGTCTTTGGAATTCACCCCTCCACTTT.

This clone was counted once. The rearrangement uses TRBV7-3 and TRBJ1-1; unclear D gene. Germline lookup yields CDR1 SGHTA and CDR2 FQGTGA. The V and J ends lost 2 bases and 0 bases respectively, with 19 bases between them. The CDR3 totals 18 residues. CDR3 loop: CASSLLFKAARMNTEAFF. The CDR3 bases are TGTGCCAGCAGCTTACTATTCAAGGCAGCACGCATGAACACTGAAGCTTTCTTT. The full variable domain, in which reference TRBV7-3 and TRBJ1-1 provide the parts outside the CDR3, is GAGVSQTPSNKVTEKGKYVELRCDPISGHTALYWYRQSLGQGPEFLIYFQGTGAADDSGLPNDRFFAVRPEGSVSTLKIQRTERGDSAVYLCASSLLFKAARMNTEAFFGQGTRLTVV.

This rearrangement joins TRBV4-3 to TRBJ2-7, with D perhaps TRBD1 (5 bases). Trimming removed 0 bases from V and 4 bases from J, with 13 bases in between. Germline assignment: CDR1 LGHNA and CDR2 YSLEER. The CDR3 has 15 residues. In nucleotides, the CDR3 is TGCGCCAGCAGCCAAGAAGGGGTCCCTACATACGAGCAGTACTTC. It specifies CASSQEGVPTYEQYF.

The chain has TRBV18 and TRBJ2-3, with TRBD2 identical over 9 bases. This CDR3 is built from 15 residues. With 3 bases clipped from V and 1 base from J, the junction kept 2 bases outside the gene matches. Germline CDR1 is KGHSH and CDR2 is LQKENI. This chain's CDR3 is CASSPSSGGTDTQYF. The CDR3 region has the DNA TGTGCCAGCTCACCCTCTAGCGGGGGCACAGATACGCAGTATTTT.

The genes are TRBV4-1 and TRBJ2-1, with 13 bases lining up with TRBD2. V shed 4 bases, J shed 12 bases, and the junction held 9 bases outside the gene matches. Germline assignment: CDR1 MGHRA and CDR2 YSYEKL. The CDR3 spans 15 residues. CDR3: CASSPPSTSGGGQFF. The CDR3 coding sequence is TGCGCCAGCAGCCCCCCCAGTACTAGCGGGGGGGGGCAGTTCTTC.

The J gene is TRBJ1-5, the V gene TRBV7-9; 9 bases line up with TRBD1. Germline CDR1 and CDR2: SEHNR and FQNEAQ (reference sequence). V lost 5 bases and J lost 1; bases outside the gene matches: 3. The CDR3 consists of 15 residues. In DNA, the CDR3 is TGTGCCAGCAGCCGACAGGGGGGAAGCAATCAGCCCCAGCATTTT. Its translation is CASSRQGGSNQPQHF.

This clone was recorded once. The gene calls are TRBV6-5 and TRBJ1-5; D call uncertain. CDR1 MNHEY and CDR2 SVGAGI come from the germline V gene. This CDR3 is 13 amino acids long. The V end lost 5 bases, the J end lost 4 bases, and 9 bases lay between the germline ends. The CDR3 nucleotides read TGTGCCAGCAGTCAAAGGGTAAATCAGCCCCAGCATTTT. Its translation: CASSQRVNQPQHF.

The chain uses TRBV29-1 and TRBJ2-3; D perhaps matches TRBD2 (6 bases). The CDR3 is 15 residues long. Germline loops: CDR1 SQVTM, CDR2 ANQGSEA. Trimming took off 7 bases at V and 2 bases at J, with 19 bases between the two ends. CDR3 nucleotides: TGCAGCGCCTTCGGACCCGGAGGGGCCACAGATACGCAGTATTTT. It encodes CSAFGPGGATDTQYF.

The chain has TRBV10-1 and TRBJ2-1, with D perhaps assigned TRBD1 or TRBD2 (5 bases each). Germline lookup yields CDR1 WNHNN and CDR2 SYGVQD (reference sequence). The V and J ends lost 0 bases and 0 bases respectively, with 6 bases between them. CDR3 length: 15 amino acids. This CDR3 is CASSESGGSYNEQFF. CDR3 bases: TGCGCCAGCAGTGAGTCTGGGGGCTCCTACAATGAGCAGTTCTTC.

V gene TRBV4-2 combines with J gene TRBJ1-3, with TRBD1 matching over 7 bases. The CDR3 extends over 17 amino acids. J lost 0 bases, V lost 1 base, and 6 bases had no gene match. Germline CDR1 LGHNA, CDR2 YNFKEQ. CDR3 DNA: TGTGCCAGCAGCCAAGTCCAGGGGGGCTACTCTGGAAACACCATATATTTT. Its translation: CASSQVQGGYSGNTIYF.

The rearrangement joins TRBV5-4 to TRBJ2-1; possible D gene TRBD2, 6 bases. The CDR3 covers 13 residues. CDR1 and CDR2 from the germline V gene are SGHNT and YYREEE (reference sequence). Trimming stripped 4 bases from V and 1 base from J, with 6 bases between. CDR3 protein: CASSGGSYNEQFF. The CDR3, as DNA: TGTGCCAGCAGCGGGGGGTCCTACAATGAGCAGTTCTTC.

The chain is built from TRBV4-1 and TRBJ2-5; 12 positions match TRBD2. V was clipped by 1 base and J by 2 bases; unmatched bases: 8. The CDR3 covers 18 residues. CDR1 is MGHRA, CDR2 YSYEKL, per germline. The CDR3 reads CASSQGWTSGAGQETQYF. Written as DNA, the CDR3 is TGCGCCAGCAGCCAAGGTTGGACTAGCGGGGCAGGACAAGAGACCCAGTACTTC.

The chain carries TRBV28 and TRBJ2-7; no clear D gene. This CDR3 has 14 amino acids. Trimming pared 5 bases from V and 1 base from J, leaving 12 bases between. Germline V lookup: CDR1 MDHEN, CDR2 SYDVKM. The CDR3: CASSRSRGSYEQYF. CDR3 nucleotides: TGTGCCAGCAGTCGGTCACGAGGATCCTACGAGCAGTACTTC.

This clone turned up a few times. The V call is TRBV7-6, the J call TRBJ1-1; D is unclear. This CDR3 is 13 amino acids long. V was clipped by 2 bases and J by 5 bases, with 9 bases between them. Germline V gene lookup returns CDR1 SGHVS and CDR2 FNYEAQ. The CDR3 loop is CASSLNGFTEAFF. The CDR3 coding sequence is TGTGCCAGCAGCTTAAACGGGTTTACTGAAGCTTTCTTT.

This chain links TRBV29-1 with TRBJ2-2; D gene unclear. V dropped 3 bases and J dropped 1 base, with 6 bases sitting between them. CDR3 length: 13 residues. Germline loops: CDR1 SQVTM, CDR2 ANQGSEA. CDR3 sequence reads: CSVDSQNTGELFF. The CDR3 DNA reads as TGCAGCGTTGATTCGCAGAACACCGGGGAGCTGTTTTTT.

The V gene is TRBV4-2, the J gene TRBJ2-7; 9 nucleotides match TRBD1. The germline CDR1 and CDR2 sequences are LGHNA and YNFKEQ. This CDR3 is 17 amino acids long. The V and J ends lost 5 bases and 1 base, in that order; junction bases with no gene match: 12. The CDR3 protein is CASSKVTGQGTSYEQYF. CDR3 nucleotide sequence: TGTGCCAGCAGCAAAGTTACGGGACAGGGAACATCCTACGAGCAGTACTTC.

V is TRBV5-1 and J is TRBJ2-7; 7 bases match TRBD1. V lost 1 base, J lost 2 bases, and 12 bases stayed unmatched. The CDR3 is 17 amino acids. The V gene's germline CDR1 is SGHRS and CDR2 YFSETQ. The CDR3 nucleotides read TGCGCCAGCAGCTTGCTGACAGGGACGACGGAACCCTACGAGCAGTACTTC. It translates to CASSLLTGTTEPYEQYF. The full variable domain, its missing parts supplied by reference TRBV5-1 and TRBJ2-7, is KAGVTQTPRYLIKTRGQQVTLSCSPISGHRSVSWYQQTPGQGLQFLFEYFSETQRNKGNFPGRFSGRQFSNSRSEMNVSTLELGDSALYLCASSLLTGTTEPYEQYFGPGTRLTVT.

The chain employs TRBV30 and TRBJ2-3, with TRBD2 as a possible D gene (6 bases). The CDR3 sequence is 18 residues long. Trimming removed 0 bases from V and 0 bases from J, with 19 bases in between. CDR1 is GTSNPN, CDR2 SVGIG, per germline (reference sequence). Written as DNA, the CDR3 is TGTGCCTGGAGTGTACGATATAAGAGTGCGGGAAGCACAGATACGCAGTATTTT. Amino acid sequence: CAWSVRYKSAGSTDTQYF.

This chain joins TRBV6-5 and TRBJ2-5; D not certain. The CDR3 consists of 13 residues. Germline V lookup: CDR1 MNHEY, CDR2 SVGAGI. V was cut by 5 bases and J by 5 bases, with 12 bases left in between. The CDR3 DNA reads TGTGCCAGCAGTAATTACGGCCAGGAGACCCAGTACTTC. It codes for CASSNYGQETQYF.

The chain employs TRBV28 and TRBJ1-2; D unresolved. The V gene's germline CDR1 is MDHEN and CDR2 SYDVKM. The CDR3 spans 12 residues. Trimming left V 1 base short and J 8 bases short, with 8 bases between. Here the CDR3 DNA reads TGTGCCAGCAGTTTATTCCCGCAGGGCTACACCTTC. It codes for CASSLFPQGYTF.

The CDR3 is CASSFGTVSNEQYF. The CDR3 DNA follows: TGTGCCAGCAGTTTCGGTACGGTAAGCAACGAGCAGTACTTC. This rearrangement joins TRBV27 to TRBJ2-7, with D uncertain. This CDR3 is 14 amino acids long. V dropped 3 bases and J dropped 5 bases, with 14 bases sitting between them. From germline, CDR1 is MNHEY and CDR2 SMNVEV (reference sequence).

This chain connects TRBV18 to TRBJ1-2; TRBD1 might be the D (6 bases). V was pared by 3 bases and J by 2 bases, with 13 bases between. CDR3 length: 15 residues. Looked up from germline, CDR1 is KGHSH and CDR2 is LQKENI. CDR3 residues: CASSPGATGNYGYTF. CDR3 sequence (DNA): TGTGCCAGCTCACCGGGGGCAACAGGGAACTATGGCTACACCTTC.

In its sample, this clone was seen a few times. This chain uses TRBV4-3 with TRBJ1-1, with D unresolved. Germline V gene lookup returns CDR1 LGHNA and CDR2 YSLEER. This CDR3 has 15 amino acids. V lost 3 bases and J 0 bases, leaving 11 bases between the germline ends. The CDR3 spells CASSQDQPLNTEAFF. The DNA for the CDR3 is TGCGCCAGCAGCCAGGATCAGCCCTTGAACACTGAAGCTTTCTTT.